This TCR beta chain was captured in a study of T cells after yellow fever vaccination. TCRdb re-analysed the 5' RACE reads in MiXCR, keeping a single row per CDR3 protein. The profile covers hundreds of thousands of distinct CDR3 sequences, with around 13% appearing a single time and about 3% taken by the ten largest. CDR1 MNHEY and CDR2 SVGEGT come from the germline V gene. Unmatched junction bases numbered 10, after V lost 2 bases and J lost 0 bases. The CDR3 sequence is 20 residues long. This clonotype was detected a few times. The input for sequencing was CD4+ T cells sorted from PBMCs, taken 15 days after the yellow fever booster vaccination. The clonotype was recovered from a man aged 18 to 30 who received the YFV17D yellow fever vaccine. The V and J genes are TRBV6-2 or TRBV6-3 and TRBJ2-6; the match to TRBD1 covers 10 bases. As DNA, the CDR3 is TGTGCCAGCAGTTACCGGGACAGGGGTCCCCCAAGCTCTGGGGCCAACGTCCTGACTTTC. Its translation is CASSYRDRGPPSSGANVLTF.